This T cell receptor beta chain derives from a study of beta chain features in type 1 diabetes. Broader study findings: Any PCR bias toward short templates would affect both groups alike. Within each of all four CD4+ subsets, Type 1 diabetes patients had TCRB CDR3s that were moderately but significantly shorter. The study left unresolved whether HLA type influences TCRB rearrangement. The naive, central memory and Treg TCRB repertoires showed an apparent similarity that was greater among patients than among healthy donors.

Trimming took off 5 bases at V and 5 bases at J, with 4 bases between the two ends. Per germline, CDR1 SGHVS and CDR2 FQNEAQ. The CDR3 loop spans 11 amino acids. cDNA synthesis used the whole RNA isolate, giving expressed TCRB sequences. Libraries were prepared by immunoSEQ multiplex PCR; TCRdb keeps only in-frame clonotypes and omits some of them. Among roughly 150,000 clones listed, around 8% were seen once. Points on this clone: What it recognizes is unknown.

On average, the one heparinised blood draw given by each donor was 90 to 150 mL. The specimen sequenced was central memory CD4+ T cells from blood. The TCR originated in a woman in her forties with type 1 diabetes. V is TRBV7-8 and J is TRBJ2-1; D ambiguous. In nucleotides, the CDR3 is TGTGCCAGCAGCCTTCACAATGAGCAGTTCTTC. It translates to CASSLHNEQFF.